This T cell receptor beta chain was sequenced for a study of blood T cells in healthy people across ages. Study-level findings and limits: TCR beta diversity per million T cells fell roughly linearly with age.

As for this clonotype: The antigen is undetermined.

V lost 0 bases, J lost 5 bases, and 13 bases lay in between. The germline CDR1 and CDR2 sequences are SGHTA and FQGNSA. CDR3 length: 15 residues. A second about 6 to 11 cycle PCR used barcoded and J-beta primers. Each cDNA molecule, via a template-switch adaptor with 12 random nucleotides, was tagged. TCRdb reprocessed the 5' RACE reads via MiXCR and lists one record per CDR3 protein. The data contain more than 650,000 distinct CDR3 sequences, about 20% of them singletons. The sample consisted of blood. The genes are TRBV7-2 and TRBJ2-5, with a possible D match to TRBD1 (5 bases). The clonotype originates from an older man in good health. The CDR3 here is CASSLAGNPGETQYF. The CDR3 DNA sequence: TGTGCCAGCAGCTTAGCGGGTAACCCAGGGGAGACCCAGTACTTC.